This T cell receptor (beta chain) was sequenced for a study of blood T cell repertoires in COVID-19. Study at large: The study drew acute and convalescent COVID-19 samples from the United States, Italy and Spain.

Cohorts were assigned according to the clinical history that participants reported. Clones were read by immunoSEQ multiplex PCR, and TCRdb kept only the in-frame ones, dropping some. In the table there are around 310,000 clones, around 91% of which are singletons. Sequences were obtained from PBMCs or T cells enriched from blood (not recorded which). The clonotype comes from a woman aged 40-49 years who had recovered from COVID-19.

The CDR3 spells CARTRPEEGNYGYTF. The CDR3 DNA reads TGTGCCAGAACCCGTCCCGAGGAAGGAAACTATGGCTACACCTTC. The V and J genes are TRBV7-5 and TRBJ1-2. TRBV7-5 is listed as a pseudogene. The CDR3 covers 15 residues.